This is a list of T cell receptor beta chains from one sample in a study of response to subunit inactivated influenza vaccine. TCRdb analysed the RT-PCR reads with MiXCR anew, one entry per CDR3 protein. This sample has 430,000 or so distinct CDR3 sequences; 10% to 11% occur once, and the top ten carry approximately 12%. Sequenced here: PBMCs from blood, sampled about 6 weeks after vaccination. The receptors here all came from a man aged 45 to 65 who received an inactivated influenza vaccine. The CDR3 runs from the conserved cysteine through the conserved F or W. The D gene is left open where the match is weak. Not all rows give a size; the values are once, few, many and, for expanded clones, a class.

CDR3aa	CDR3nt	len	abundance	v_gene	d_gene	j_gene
CASSYDRQSTDTQYF	TGTGCCAGCAGCTACGACAGGCAGTCCACAGATACGCAGTATTTT	15	few	TRBV7-3	NA	TRBJ2-3
CASSQVPGGTYEQYF	TGCGCCAGCAGCCAAGTCCCGGGAGGGACCTACGAGCAGTACTTC	15	many	TRBV4-3	TRBD2	TRBJ2-7
CASSREQGSYEQYF	TGTGCCAGCAGCCGCGAACAGGGCTCCTACGAGCAGTACTTC	14	few	TRBV3-1	NA	TRBJ2-7
CASRPGYGGNEQFF	TGTGCCAGCAGGCCAGGGTATGGAGGCAATGAGCAGTTCTTC	14	many	TRBV6-1	NA	TRBJ2-1
CAISEAGTAFYGYTF	TGTGCCATCAGTGAGGCCGGGACAGCCTTCTATGGCTACACCTTC	15	NA	TRBV10-3	TRBD1	TRBJ1-2
CASTMMRASPSYGYTF	TGTGCCAGCACCATGATGAGGGCCAGTCCCTCCTATGGCTACACCTTC	16	NA	TRBV28	NA	TRBJ1-2
CASSPTSGRLTRYNEQFF	TGTGCCAGCAGTCCGACTAGCGGGAGACTCACGCGCTACAATGAGCAGTTCTTC	18	NA	TRBV27	TRBD2	TRBJ2-1
CASRNWGTVNSPLHF	TGTGCCAGCAGGAACTGGGGGACAGTGAATTCACCCCTCCACTTT	15	few	TRBV28	TRBD1	TRBJ1-6
CASSRDGQNTEAFF	TGCGCCAGCAGCCGTGACGGCCAGAACACTGAAGCTTTCTTT	14	few	TRBV5-1	NA	TRBJ1-1
CSASGTVDTQYF	TGCAGTGCTAGCGGGACGGTCGATACGCAGTATTTT	12	few	TRBV20-1	NA	TRBJ2-3
CSASRGTGQPQHF	TGCAGTGCTTCCAGGGGAACGGGACAGCCCCAGCATTTT	13	NA	TRBV20-1	NA	TRBJ1-5
CASSYSASDTDTQYF	TGTGCCAGCAGTTACTCGGCTAGCGACACAGATACGCAGTATTTT	15	many	TRBV6-2/TRBV6-3	NA	TRBJ2-3
CASSESGTEAFF	TGCGCCAGCAGTGAGTCGGGGACTGAAGCTTTCTTT	12	few	TRBV10-1	NA	TRBJ1-1
CASRPTGALYEQYF	TGTGCCAGCAGACCGACAGGGGCCCTCTACGAGCAGTACTTC	14	NA	TRBV12-3/TRBV12-4	TRBD1	TRBJ2-7
CASSWTSGTGELFF	TGTGCCAGCAGCTGGACTAGCGGGACCGGGGAGCTGTTTTTT	14	many	TRBV7-9	TRBD2	TRBJ2-2
CASSRGMRSLEKLFF	TGCGCCAGCAGCCGAGGTATGCGGTCGCTTGAAAAACTGTTTTTT	15	few	TRBV5-1	NA	TRBJ1-4
CAGGRRELSAQYF	TGTGCCGGAGGGAGGCGGGAGCTGTCGGCCCAGTACTTC	13	few	TRBV6-6	TRBD2	TRBJ2-5
CASSYARGGANVLTF	TGTGCCAGCAGCTACGCCCGAGGTGGGGCCAACGTCCTGACTTTC	15	NA	TRBV7-3	NA	TRBJ2-6
CASSSDRGRYGYTF	TGTGCCAGCAGCTCCGACAGGGGGAGATATGGCTACACCTTC	14	few	TRBV7-2	TRBD1	TRBJ1-2
CASSPLRDRNEQFF	TGTGCCAGCTCACCCCTCCGGGACAGGAATGAGCAGTTCTTC	14	NA	TRBV18	TRBD1	TRBJ2-1
CASSVATSSYEQYF	TGTGCCAGCAGCGTAGCTACTAGTTCCTACGAGCAGTACTTC	14	NA	TRBV9	NA	TRBJ2-7
CASSIRRSSSDTQYF	TGTGCCAGCAGTATACGGCGATCTAGCTCAGATACGCAGTATTTT	15	NA	TRBV28	NA	TRBJ2-3
CASSIDGYNEQFF	TGTGCCAGTAGCATCGACGGATACAATGAGCAGTTCTTC	13	many	TRBV19	NA	TRBJ2-1
CASRTASYNEQFF	TGTGCCAGCAGGACTGCCTCCTACAATGAGCAGTTCTTC	13	many	TRBV12-3/TRBV12-4	NA	TRBJ2-1
CASSFYSGVKETQYF	TGTGCCAGCAGCTTTTATAGCGGGGTCAAAGAGACCCAGTACTTC	15	few	TRBV5-6	TRBD2	TRBJ2-5
CASSLETIGTGELFF	TGCGCCAGCAGCTTGGAAACAATAGGGACCGGGGAGCTGTTTTTT	15	many	TRBV5-1	NA	TRBJ2-2
CSAQSLDSNIQYF	TGCAGTGCACAAAGTTTGGACAGCAACATTCAGTACTTC	13	many	TRBV20-1	NA	TRBJ2-4
CASSFLASGGGELFF	TGTGCCAGCAGTTTTTTGGCTAGCGGGGGCGGGGAGCTGTTTTTT	15	NA	TRBV27	TRBD2	TRBJ2-2
CASSLAGTGKGKQYF	TGCGCCAGCAGCTTGGCCGGGACAGGGAAAGGAAAGCAGTACTTC	15	many	TRBV5-1	TRBD1	TRBJ2-7
CASSLSHGDGTQYF	TGTGCCAGCAGTTTGTCCCATGGTGATGGTACGCAGTATTTT	14	NA	TRBV12-3/TRBV12-4	NA	TRBJ2-3
CAISDGSGGYGGRDTQYF	TGTGCCATCAGTGATGGTAGCGGGGGATACGGGGGTCGGGATACGCAGTATTTT	18	many	TRBV10-3	TRBD2	TRBJ2-3
CASSQPYDYDNEQFF	TGTGCCAGCAGCCAACCGTATGACTATGACAATGAGCAGTTCTTC	15	few	TRBV3-1	NA	TRBJ2-1
CASSLIGDRGREQYF	TGTGCCAGCAGTTTAATAGGGGACAGGGGCCGAGAGCAGTACTTC	15	NA	TRBV12-3/TRBV12-4	TRBD1	TRBJ2-7
CATSRPAENTIYF	TGTGCCACCAGCAGACCGGCGGAAAACACCATATATTTT	13	many	TRBV15	NA	TRBJ1-3
CAIREGTGGQETQYF	TGTGCCATCAGAGAAGGGACAGGGGGCCAAGAGACCCAGTACTTC	15	NA	TRBV10-3	TRBD1	TRBJ2-5
CASRRTGNSGNTIYF	TGCGCCAGCAGACGGACAGGGAACTCTGGAAACACCATATATTTT	15	NA	TRBV5-1	TRBD1	TRBJ1-3
CASSSGLAAYQETQYF	TGTGCCAGCAGCTCCGGACTAGCGGCCTACCAAGAGACCCAGTACTTC	16	NA	TRBV7-2	TRBD2	TRBJ2-5
CASSYRGHQETQYF	TGTGCCAGCAGCTACAGGGGGCATCAAGAGACCCAGTACTTC	14	NA	TRBV12-3/TRBV12-4	TRBD1	TRBJ2-5
CASTQNIQGCEQYF	TGCGCCAGCACCCAGAATATACAGGGCTGCGAGCAGTACTTC	14	NA	TRBV5-1	NA	TRBJ2-7
CASSLAPTGSPYGYTF	TGTGCCAGCAGTTTAGCCCCAACAGGGTCTCCCTACGGCTACACCTTC	16	few	TRBV28	NA	TRBJ1-2
CASSLRRAGTGELFF	TGTGCCAGCAGTTTACGGCGGGCCGGGACCGGGGAGCTGTTTTTT	15	many	TRBV12-3/TRBV12-4	NA	TRBJ2-2
CASSQATGVEKLFF	TGCGCCAGCAGCCAAGCAACAGGGGTTGAAAAACTGTTTTTT	14	few	TRBV4-3	TRBD1	TRBJ1-4
CASSGQDNSPLHF	TGCGCCAGCTCGGGACAGGATAATTCACCCCTCCACTTT	13	NA	TRBV5-1	TRBD1	TRBJ1-6
CASSLEAGLSYEQYF	TGTGCCAGCAGTTTAGAGGCAGGCCTTTCCTACGAGCAGTACTTC	15	few	TRBV28	NA	TRBJ2-7
CASSFSPGQGSYEQYF	TGTGCCAGCAGTTTCAGTCCTGGACAGGGCTCCTACGAGCAGTACTTC	16	NA	TRBV28	TRBD1	TRBJ2-7
CASSFPGRVGNTIYF	TGTGCCAGCAGTTTTCCCGGGCGTGTGGGAAACACCATATATTTT	15	NA	TRBV12-3/TRBV12-4	NA	TRBJ1-3
CASSAETSGSSYTQYF	TGTGCCTCATCCGCCGAGACTAGCGGGAGCTCGTATACGCAGTATTTT	16	NA	TRBV10-3	TRBD2	TRBJ2-3
CASSMGLNTEAFF	TGTGCCAGTAGTATGGGCCTGAACACTGAAGCTTTCTTT	13	few	TRBV19	NA	TRBJ1-1
CASSPGTNTEAFF	TGTGCCAGCAGTCCTGGGACCAACACTGAAGCTTTCTTT	13	few	TRBV12-3/TRBV12-4	NA	TRBJ1-1
CASSRGYNSPLHF	TGTGCCAGCAGCCGAGGGTACAATTCACCCCTCCACTTT	13	many	TRBV5-5	NA	TRBJ1-6
CASSPRQGVTDTQYF	TGTGCCAGCAGCCCCCGACAGGGGGTCACAGATACGCAGTATTTT	15	few	TRBV12-3/TRBV12-4	TRBD1	TRBJ2-3
CASSPEVSNTEAFF	TGCGCCAGCAGCCCCGAAGTTTCGAACACTGAAGCTTTCTTT	14	few	TRBV5-1	NA	TRBJ1-1
CASSQIAGDSYNEQFF	TGTGCCAGCAGCCAAATAGCGGGGGACTCCTACAATGAGCAGTTCTTC	16	NA	TRBV7-9	TRBD2	TRBJ2-1